Following are 16 T cell receptor beta chains from one sample sequenced in a study of blood T cell repertoires in COVID-19. Method: immunoSEQ multiplex PCR; TCRdb's copy keeps in-frame clones and lacks some. The sample consists of tens of thousands of clones, more than 90% of them appearing once. Sequencing input: peripheral blood. The source of these receptors is a woman aged 70-85 years with active COVID-19.

The rearrangement links TRBV3-1 (or the pseudogene TRBV3-2) to TRBJ1-5; possible D gene TRBD1, 6 bases. Per germline, CDR1 LGHDT and CDR2 YNNKEL (reference sequence). This CDR3 is built from 15 residues. Trimming removed 1 base from V and 5 bases from J, with 12 bases in between. CDR3: CASSQGPTGYQPQHF. The DNA for the CDR3 is TGTGCCAGCAGCCAAGGCCCGACAGGTTATCAGCCCCAGCATTTT.

The rearrangement joins TRBV3-1 (or the pseudogene TRBV3-2) to TRBJ2-7, with a weak D call TRBD2 (6 bases). The CDR3 contains 14 residues. V was cut by 7 bases and J by 3 bases, with 16 bases left in between. Germline lookup yields CDR1 LGHDT and CDR2 YNNKEL (reference sequence). Here the CDR3 reads CASTQVGRNYEQYF. DNA of the CDR3: TGTGCCAGCACTCAGGTTGGGAGGAACTACGAGCAGTACTTC.

This clone turned up a few times. The V and J genes are TRBV3-1 (or the pseudogene TRBV3-2) and TRBJ2-1; the match to TRBD1 covers 7 bases. With 3 bases clipped from V and 13 bases from J, the junction kept 18 bases outside the gene matches. In germline, CDR1 is LGHDT, CDR2 YNNKEL (reference sequence). The CDR3 has 16 residues. Here the CDR3 reads CASSHPTGRELSGQFF. In nucleotides, the CDR3 is TGTGCCAGCAGCCACCCGACAGGGCGCGAGTTGTCTGGTCAGTTCTTC.

The chain recombines TRBV7-9 with TRBJ2-7; possible D gene TRBD2, 6 bases. CDR3 length equals 15 residues. V lost 5 bases and J lost 2, with 16 bases in between. Germline CDR1 reads SEHNR; CDR2 reads FQNEAQ (reference sequence). The CDR3 DNA reads TGTGCCAGCAGCCCACCTTCTAGCGCGACCTACGAGCAGTACTTC. Its translation: CASSPPSSATYEQYF.

The V gene is TRBV10-3, the J gene TRBJ2-7; 9 bases align to TRBD2. The CDR3 extends over 14 amino acids. The J segment lost 6 bases and the V segment lost 7 bases, leaving 10 bases of the junction unmatched. Germline assignment: CDR1 ENHRY and CDR2 SYGVKD. This CDR3 reads CAITETSGKGEQYF. CDR3 bases: TGTGCCATCACCGAGACTAGCGGAAAGGGCGAGCAGTACTTC.

This clone was seen a handful of times. The chain has TRBV19 and TRBJ2-2; 7 bases line up with TRBD1. Germline values: CDR1 LNHDA, CDR2 SQIVND (reference sequence). The CDR3 totals 15 residues. After removal of 4 bases from V and 4 bases from J, the junction contained 6 bases not matched to a gene. CDR3 coding DNA: TGTGCCAGTAGTAGAGGGGGCGTAGGCACCGGGGAGCTGTTTTTT. This encodes CASSRGGVGTGELFF.

The chain is built from TRBV28 and TRBJ2-1; 9 bases align to TRBD1. V was clipped by 2 bases and J by 8 bases; unmatched bases: 7. The CDR3 sequence is 15 residues long. Germline V gives CDR1 MDHEN, CDR2 SYDVKM. The chain's CDR3 is CASSLLGQGWHEQFF. The CDR3, as DNA: TGTGCCAGCAGTTTACTAGGACAGGGGTGGCATGAGCAGTTCTTC. The full variable domain, in which reference TRBV28 and TRBJ2-1 provide the parts outside the CDR3, is DVKVTQSSRYLVKRTGEKVFLECVQDMDHENMFWYRQDPGLGLRLIYFSYDVKMKEKGDIPEGYSVSREKKERFSLILESASTNQTSMYLCASSLLGQGWHEQFFGPGTRLTVL.

The V gene is TRBV5-6, the J gene TRBJ1-4; 8 bases align to TRBD1. Germline CDR1 and CDR2: SGHDT and YYEEEE. Trimming cost V 4 bases and J 8 bases; bases outside gene matches: 7. This CDR3 is built from 14 residues. The CDR3 reads CASSRGTGKEKLFF. The DNA of the CDR3 is TGTGCCAGCAGCAGGGGGACAGGAAAAGAAAAACTGTTTTTT.

This rearrangement joins TRBV12-3 or TRBV12-4 to TRBJ1-1; 7 bases agree with TRBD1. V lost 10 bases to trimming and J lost 8 bases; unmatched junction nucleotides: 10. The CDR3 spans 12 residues. In DNA form, the CDR3 reads TGTGCCACCAAAAGAAACAGGGGAGAAGCTTTCTTT. It translates to CATKRNRGEAFF.

V usage is TRBV27 and J usage is TRBJ2-1, with TRBD1 matching over 9 bases. This CDR3 is 14 amino acids long. V shed 6 bases, J shed 2 bases, and the junction held 2 bases outside the gene matches. CDR1 is MNHEY, CDR2 SMNVEV, per germline (reference sequence). The CDR3 is CASSNRGPYNEQFF. The CDR3 DNA follows: TGTGCCAGCAGCAACAGGGGGCCCTACAATGAGCAGTTCTTC.

J is TRBJ1-6 and V is TRBV4-1; 8 nucleotides agree with TRBD1. The CDR3 extends over 16 amino acids. Germline loops: CDR1 MGHRA, CDR2 YSYEKL. V trimming: 1 base; J trimming: 7 bases; junction bases outside the gene matches: 6. This CDR3 reads CASSQAGGRDNSPLHF. The CDR3 DNA reads TGCGCCAGCAGCCAAGCAGGGGGCCGGGACAATTCACCCCTCCACTTT.

This sequence joins TRBV12-3 or TRBV12-4 and TRBJ1-1; TRBD1 aligns across 9 bases. CDR3 length equals 13 residues. The V gene end was trimmed by 4 bases and the J gene end by 11 bases; junction bases not matched to a gene: 8. CDR3 residues: CASSYGTGMMAFF. As DNA, the CDR3 is TGTGCCAGCAGTTACGGGACAGGGATGATGGCTTTCTTT.

V usage is TRBV7-9 and J usage is TRBJ2-5; D remains unclear. This CDR3 has 12 amino acids. V was cut by 6 bases and J by 5 bases, with 10 bases left in between. Germline CDR1 is SEHNR and CDR2 is FQNEAQ (reference sequence). The CDR3 region is CASSAKWETQYF. Written as DNA, the CDR3 is TGTGCCAGCAGTGCGAAGTGGGAGACCCAGTACTTC.

The V call is TRBV11-2, the J call TRBJ2-7; 8 nucleotides line up with TRBD2. The CDR3 has 12 residues. V lost 8 bases to trimming and J lost 4 bases; unmatched junction nucleotides: 4. The germline V gene encodes CDR1 SGHAT and CDR2 FQNNGV. CDR3 DNA sequence: TGTGCCAGCGGCCGGGGGGGATACGAGCAGTACTTC. This gives the protein CASGRGGYEQYF.

The chain is built from TRBV5-1 and TRBJ1-3; no firm D call. CDR1 and CDR2 from the germline V gene are SGHRS and YFSETQ. The CDR3 is 14 amino acids. Trimming took 0 bases from V and 0 from J, leaving 4 bases between them. The CDR3 DNA reads TGCGCCAGCAGCTTGGCGAGCTCTGGAAACACCATATATTTT. This gives the protein CASSLASSGNTIYF.

The V and J genes are TRBV3-1 (or the pseudogene TRBV3-2) and TRBJ2-7; 7 positions agree with TRBD2. Germline CDR1 is LGHDT and CDR2 is YNNKEL (reference sequence). This CDR3 is built from 15 residues. The V and J ends lost 1 base and 4 bases, in that order; junction bases with no gene match: 7. This CDR3 reads CASSQGVFSGYEQYF. The CDR3 coding sequence is TGTGCCAGCAGCCAAGGAGTGTTTAGCGGGTACGAGCAGTACTTC.